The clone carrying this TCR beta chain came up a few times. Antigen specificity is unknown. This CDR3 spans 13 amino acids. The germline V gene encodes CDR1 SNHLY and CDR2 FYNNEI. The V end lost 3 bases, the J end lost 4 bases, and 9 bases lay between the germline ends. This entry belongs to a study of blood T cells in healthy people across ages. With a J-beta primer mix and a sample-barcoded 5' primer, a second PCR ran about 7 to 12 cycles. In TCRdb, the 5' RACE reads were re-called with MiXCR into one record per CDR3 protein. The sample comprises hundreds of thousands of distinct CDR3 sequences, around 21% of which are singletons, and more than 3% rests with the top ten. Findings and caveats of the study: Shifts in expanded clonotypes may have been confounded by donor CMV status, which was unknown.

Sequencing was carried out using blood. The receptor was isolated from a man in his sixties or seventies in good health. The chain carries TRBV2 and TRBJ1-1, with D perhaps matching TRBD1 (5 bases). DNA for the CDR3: TGTGCCAGCAGTGACTCCAGGGCCACTGAAGCTTTCTTT. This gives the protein CASSDSRATEAFF.